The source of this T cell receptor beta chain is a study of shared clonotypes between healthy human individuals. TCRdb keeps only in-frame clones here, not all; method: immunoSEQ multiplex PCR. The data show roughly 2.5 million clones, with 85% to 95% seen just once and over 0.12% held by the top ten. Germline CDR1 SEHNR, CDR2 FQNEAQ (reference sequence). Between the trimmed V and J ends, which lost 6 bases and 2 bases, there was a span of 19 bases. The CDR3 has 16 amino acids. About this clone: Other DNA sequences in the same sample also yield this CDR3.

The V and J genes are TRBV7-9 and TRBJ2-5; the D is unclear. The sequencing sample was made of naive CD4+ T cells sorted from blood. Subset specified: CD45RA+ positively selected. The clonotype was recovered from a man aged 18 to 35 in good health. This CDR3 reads CASSLSHLGRQETQYF. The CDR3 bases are TGTGCCAGCAGTTTATCTCACTTGGGCAGGCAAGAGACCCAGTACTTC.